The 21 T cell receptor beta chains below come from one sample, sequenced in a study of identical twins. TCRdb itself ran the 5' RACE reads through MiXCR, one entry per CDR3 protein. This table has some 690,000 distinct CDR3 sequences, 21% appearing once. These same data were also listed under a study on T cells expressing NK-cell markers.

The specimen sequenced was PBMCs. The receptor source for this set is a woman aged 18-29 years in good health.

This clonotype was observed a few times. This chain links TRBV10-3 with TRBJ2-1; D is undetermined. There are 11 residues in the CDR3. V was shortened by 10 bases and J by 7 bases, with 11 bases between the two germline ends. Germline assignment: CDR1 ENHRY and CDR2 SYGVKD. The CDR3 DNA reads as TGTGCCACCGGCCTGGATAATGAGCAGTTCTTC. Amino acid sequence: CATGLDNEQFF.

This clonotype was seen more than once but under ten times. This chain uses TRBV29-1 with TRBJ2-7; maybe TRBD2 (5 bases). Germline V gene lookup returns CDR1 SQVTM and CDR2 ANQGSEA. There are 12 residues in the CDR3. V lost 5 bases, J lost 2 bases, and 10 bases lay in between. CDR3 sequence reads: CSVSSGAYEQYF. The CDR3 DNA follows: TGCAGCGTTAGCTCCGGGGCCTACGAGCAGTACTTC.

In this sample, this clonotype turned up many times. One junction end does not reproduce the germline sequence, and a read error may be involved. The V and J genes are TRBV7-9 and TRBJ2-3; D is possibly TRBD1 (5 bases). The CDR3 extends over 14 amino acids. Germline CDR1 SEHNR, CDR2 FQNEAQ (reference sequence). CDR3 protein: CASSLGGAADTQYF. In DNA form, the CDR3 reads TGCGCCAGCAGCTTGGGTGGGGCCGCAGATACGCAGTATTTT.

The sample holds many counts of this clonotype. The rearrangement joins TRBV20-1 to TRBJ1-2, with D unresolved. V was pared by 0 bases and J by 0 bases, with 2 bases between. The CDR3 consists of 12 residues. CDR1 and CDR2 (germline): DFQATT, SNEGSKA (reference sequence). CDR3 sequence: CSARDPNYGYTF. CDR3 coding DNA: TGCAGTGCTAGAGATCCTAACTATGGCTACACCTTC.

CDR3 loop: CASSSRLDGGEQFF. As DNA, the CDR3 is TGTGCCAGCAGTTCCCGACTAGATGGGGGTGAGCAGTTCTTC. V usage is TRBV27 and J usage is TRBJ2-1, with D possibly being TRBD2 (6 bases). The CDR3 consists of 14 residues. V dropped 4 bases and J dropped 9 bases, with 16 bases sitting between them. The germline V gene has CDR1 MNHEY and CDR2 SMNVEV (reference sequence).

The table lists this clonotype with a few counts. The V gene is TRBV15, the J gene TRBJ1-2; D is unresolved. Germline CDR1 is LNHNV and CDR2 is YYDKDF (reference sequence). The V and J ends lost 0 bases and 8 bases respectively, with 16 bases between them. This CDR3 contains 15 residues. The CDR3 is CATSRDSAGPRGYTF. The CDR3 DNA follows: TGTGCCACCAGCAGAGATTCGGCTGGTCCACGCGGCTACACCTTC. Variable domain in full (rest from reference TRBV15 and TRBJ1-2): DAMVIQNPRYQVTQFGKPVTLSCSQTLNHNVMYWYQQKSSQAPKLLFHYYDKDFNNEADTPDNFQSRRPNTSFCFLDIRSPGLGDTAMYLCATSRDSAGPRGYTFGSGTRLTVV.

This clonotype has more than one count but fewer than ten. Written as DNA, the CDR3 is TGCAGTGCTAGAGATCCCCTAGTCGGTGATACGCAGTATTTT. Its translation is CSARDPLVGDTQYF. The V and J genes are TRBV20-1 and TRBJ2-3; D ambiguous. The germline V and J ends were trimmed by 0 bases and 6 bases, with 13 bases remaining between them. CDR3 length equals 14 residues. Germline V gene data show CDR1 as DFQATT and CDR2 as SNEGSKA (reference sequence).

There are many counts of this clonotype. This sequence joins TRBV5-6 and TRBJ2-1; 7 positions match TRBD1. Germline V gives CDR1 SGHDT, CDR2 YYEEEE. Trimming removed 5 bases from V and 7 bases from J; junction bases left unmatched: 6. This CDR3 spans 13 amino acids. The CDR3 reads CASRTYRGNEQFF. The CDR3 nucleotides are TGTGCCAGCAGAACCTACAGGGGAAATGAGCAGTTCTTC.

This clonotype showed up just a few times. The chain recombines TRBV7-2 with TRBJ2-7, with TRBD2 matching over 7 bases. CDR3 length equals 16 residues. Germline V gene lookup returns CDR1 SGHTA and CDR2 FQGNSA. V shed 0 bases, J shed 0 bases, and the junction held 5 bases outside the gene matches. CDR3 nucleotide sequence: TGTGCCAGCAGCTTAGCTGGGGGGGGGAGCTCCTACGAGCAGTACTTC. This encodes CASSLAGGGSSYEQYF.

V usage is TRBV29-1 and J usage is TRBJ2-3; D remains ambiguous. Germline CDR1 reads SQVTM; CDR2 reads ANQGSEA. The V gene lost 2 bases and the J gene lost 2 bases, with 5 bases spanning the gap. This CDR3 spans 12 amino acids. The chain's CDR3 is CSVELYTDTQYF. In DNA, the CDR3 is TGCAGCGTTGAACTCTACACAGATACGCAGTATTTT.

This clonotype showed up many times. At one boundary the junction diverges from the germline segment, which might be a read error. CDR3 nucleotide sequence: TGTGCCAGCAGCCTAACAGGGGTCGACACTGAAGCTTTCTTT. Its translation: CASSLTGVDTEAFF. V and J are TRBV7-3 and TRBJ1-1; 7 positions agree with TRBD1. This CDR3 region has 14 residues. Germline V CDR1 and CDR2: SGHTA, FQGTGA.

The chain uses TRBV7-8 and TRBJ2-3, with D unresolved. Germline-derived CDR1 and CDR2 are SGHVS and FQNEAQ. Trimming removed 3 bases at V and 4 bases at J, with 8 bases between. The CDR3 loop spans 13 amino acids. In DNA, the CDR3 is TGTGCCAGCAGCTTTCTACTCTCAGATACGCAGTATTTT. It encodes CASSFLLSDTQYF.

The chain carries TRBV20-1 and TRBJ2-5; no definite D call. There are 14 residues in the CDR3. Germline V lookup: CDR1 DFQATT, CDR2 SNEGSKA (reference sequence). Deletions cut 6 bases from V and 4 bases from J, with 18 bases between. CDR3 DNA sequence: TGCAGTGCCCTCTCGGGCGCGGAAGGAGAGACCCAGTACTTC. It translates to CSALSGAEGETQYF.

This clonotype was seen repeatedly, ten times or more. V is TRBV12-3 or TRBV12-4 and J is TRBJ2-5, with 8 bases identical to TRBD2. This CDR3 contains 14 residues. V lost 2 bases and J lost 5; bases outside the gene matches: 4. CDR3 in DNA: TGTGCCAGCAGTTTAAGAAGCGGGAGTGAGACCCAGTACTTC. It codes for CASSLRSGSETQYF.

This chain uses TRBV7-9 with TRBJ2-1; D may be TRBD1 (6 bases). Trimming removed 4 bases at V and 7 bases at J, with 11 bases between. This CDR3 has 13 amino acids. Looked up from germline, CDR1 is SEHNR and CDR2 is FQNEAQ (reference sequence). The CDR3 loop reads CASSSYQGNEQFF. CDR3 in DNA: TGTGCCAGCAGCTCATATCAGGGGAATGAGCAGTTCTTC.

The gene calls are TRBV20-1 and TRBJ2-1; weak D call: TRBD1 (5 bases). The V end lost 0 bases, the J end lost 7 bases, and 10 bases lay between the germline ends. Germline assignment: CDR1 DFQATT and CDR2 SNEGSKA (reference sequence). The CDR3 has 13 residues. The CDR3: CSARDRAKNEQFF. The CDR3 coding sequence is TGCAGTGCTAGAGACAGGGCCAAGAATGAGCAGTTCTTC.

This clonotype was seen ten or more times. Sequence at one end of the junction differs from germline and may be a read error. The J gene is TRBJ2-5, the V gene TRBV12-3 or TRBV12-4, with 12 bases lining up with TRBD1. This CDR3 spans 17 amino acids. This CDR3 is CASSLAAGTGGGETQYF. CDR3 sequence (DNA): TGTGCCAGCAGTCTAGCAGCCGGGACAGGGGGCGGGGAGACCCAGTACTTC.

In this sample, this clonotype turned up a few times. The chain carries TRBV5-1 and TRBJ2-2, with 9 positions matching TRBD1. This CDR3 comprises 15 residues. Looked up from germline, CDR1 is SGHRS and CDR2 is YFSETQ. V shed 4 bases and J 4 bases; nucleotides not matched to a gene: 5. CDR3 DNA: TGCGCCAGCAGCACGTGGACAGGGGCCACCGGGGAGCTGTTTTTT. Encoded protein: CASSTWTGATGELFF.

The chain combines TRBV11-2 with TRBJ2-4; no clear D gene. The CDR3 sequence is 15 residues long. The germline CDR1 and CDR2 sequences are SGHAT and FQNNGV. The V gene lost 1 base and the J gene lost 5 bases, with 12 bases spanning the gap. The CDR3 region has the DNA TGTGCCAGCAGCTTAGCAAGTGATGGGGAAAACATTCAGTACTTC. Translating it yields CASSLASDGENIQYF.

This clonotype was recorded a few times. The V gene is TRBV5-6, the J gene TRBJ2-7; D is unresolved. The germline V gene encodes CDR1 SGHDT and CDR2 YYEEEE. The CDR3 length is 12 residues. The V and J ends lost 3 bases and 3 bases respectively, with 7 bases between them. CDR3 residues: CASSYALYEQYF. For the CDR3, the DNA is TGTGCCAGCAGCTATGCACTCTACGAGCAGTACTTC.

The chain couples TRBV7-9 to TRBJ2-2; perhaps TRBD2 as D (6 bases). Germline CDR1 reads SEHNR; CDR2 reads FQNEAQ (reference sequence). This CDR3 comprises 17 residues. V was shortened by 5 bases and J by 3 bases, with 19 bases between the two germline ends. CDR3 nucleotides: TGTGCCAGCAGCGGAAGACCCAGGGAGGTGGACACCGGGGAGCTGTTTTTT. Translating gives CASSGRPREVDTGELFF. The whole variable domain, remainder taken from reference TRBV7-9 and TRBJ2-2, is DTGVSQNPRHKITKRGQNVTFRCDPISEHNRLYWYRQTLGQGPEFLTYFQNEAQLEKSRLLSDRFSAERPKGSFSTLEIQRTEQGDSAMYLCASSGRPREVDTGELFFGEGSRLTVL.